This T cell receptor (beta chain) was documented in a study of blood T cell repertoires in COVID-19. On the study more broadly: Specimens from acute and convalescent COVID-19 originated in the United States, Italy and Spain.

Authors' data handling: Nucleated cell number was recorded as an estimate derived from reference gene primer amplification. Only in-frame clones appear in the TCRdb table, and some are missing; sequencing was by immunoSEQ multiplex PCR. V, J and clone size derive from that table, while D and trimming were established from the DNA sequence. The repertoire holds 90,000 or so clones, with over 75% as singletons. This CDR3 region has 13 residues. Trimming removed 4 bases at V and 4 bases at J, with 10 bases between. The specimen sequenced was peripheral blood. The genes are TRBV12-3 or TRBV12-4 and TRBJ1-1; D is ambiguous. The origin of this receptor is an elderly man with acute or convalescent COVID-19. CDR3 residues: CASSWSGTTEAFF. The CDR3 DNA reads as TGTGCCAGCAGTTGGTCAGGTACCACTGAAGCTTTCTTT.